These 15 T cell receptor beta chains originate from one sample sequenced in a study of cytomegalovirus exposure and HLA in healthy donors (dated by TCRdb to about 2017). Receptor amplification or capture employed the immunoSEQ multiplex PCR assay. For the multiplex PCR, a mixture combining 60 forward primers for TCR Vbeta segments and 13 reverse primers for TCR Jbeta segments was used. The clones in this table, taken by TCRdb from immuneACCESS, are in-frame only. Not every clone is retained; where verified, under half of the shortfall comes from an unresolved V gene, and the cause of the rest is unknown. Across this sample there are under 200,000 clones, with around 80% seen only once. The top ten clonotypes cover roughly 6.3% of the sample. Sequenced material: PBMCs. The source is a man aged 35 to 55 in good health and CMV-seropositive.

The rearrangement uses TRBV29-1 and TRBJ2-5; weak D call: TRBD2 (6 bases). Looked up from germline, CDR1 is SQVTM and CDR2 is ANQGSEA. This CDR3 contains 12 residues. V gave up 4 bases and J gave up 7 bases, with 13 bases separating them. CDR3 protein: CSVGRRGGTQYF. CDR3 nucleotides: TGCAGCGTTGGCCGGCGGGGAGGGACCCAGTACTTC.

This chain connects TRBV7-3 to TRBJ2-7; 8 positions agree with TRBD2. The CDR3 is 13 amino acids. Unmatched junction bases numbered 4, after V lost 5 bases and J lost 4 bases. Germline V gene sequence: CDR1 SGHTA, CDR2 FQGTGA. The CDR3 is CASSPRGGYEQYF. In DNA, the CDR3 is TGTGCCAGCAGCCCCCGGGGGGGGTACGAGCAGTACTTC.

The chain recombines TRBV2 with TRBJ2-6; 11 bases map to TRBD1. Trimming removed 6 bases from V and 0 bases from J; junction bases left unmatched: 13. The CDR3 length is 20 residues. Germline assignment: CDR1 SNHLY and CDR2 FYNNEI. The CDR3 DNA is TGTGCCAGCAGGGACAGGGGGCCTTTGGGAGGGACCTCTGGGGCCAACGTCCTGACTTTC. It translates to CASRDRGPLGGTSGANVLTF. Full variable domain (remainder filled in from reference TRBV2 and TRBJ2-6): EPEVTQTPSHQVTQMGQEVILRCVPISNHLYFYWYRQILGQKVEFLVSFYNNEISEKSEIFDDQFSVERPDGSNFTLKIRSTKLEDSAMYFCASRDRGPLGGTSGANVLTFGAGSRLTVL.

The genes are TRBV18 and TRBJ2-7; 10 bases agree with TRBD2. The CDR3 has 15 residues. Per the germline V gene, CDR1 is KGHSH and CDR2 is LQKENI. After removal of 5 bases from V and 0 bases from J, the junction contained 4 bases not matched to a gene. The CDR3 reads CASSYLAGDSYEQYF. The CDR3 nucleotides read TGTGCCAGCTCATACCTAGCGGGGGACTCCTACGAGCAGTACTTC. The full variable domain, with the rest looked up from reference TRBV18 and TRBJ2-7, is NAGVMQNPRHLVRRRGQEARLRCSPMKGHSHVYWYRQLPEEGLKFMVYLQKENIIDESGMPKERFSAEFPKEGPSILRIQQVVRGDSAAYFCASSYLAGDSYEQYFGPGTRLTVT.

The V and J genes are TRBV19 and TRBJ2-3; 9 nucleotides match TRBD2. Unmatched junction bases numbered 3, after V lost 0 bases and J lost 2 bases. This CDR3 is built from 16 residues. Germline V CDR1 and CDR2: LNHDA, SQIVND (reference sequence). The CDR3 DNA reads TGTGCCAGTAGTATAGACCTAGCGGGGCTCACAGATACGCAGTATTTT. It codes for CASSIDLAGLTDTQYF.

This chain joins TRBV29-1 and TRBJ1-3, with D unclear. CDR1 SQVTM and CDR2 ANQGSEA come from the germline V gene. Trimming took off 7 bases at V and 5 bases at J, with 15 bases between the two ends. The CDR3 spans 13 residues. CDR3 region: CSDERGSRNTIYF. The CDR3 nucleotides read TGCAGCGACGAGAGAGGGTCGAGAAACACCATATATTTT.

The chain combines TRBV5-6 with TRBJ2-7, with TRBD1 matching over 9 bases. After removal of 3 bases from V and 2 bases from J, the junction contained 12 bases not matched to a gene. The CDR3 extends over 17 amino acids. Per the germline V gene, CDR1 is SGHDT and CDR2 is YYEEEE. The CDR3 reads CASSSVRTGVITYEQYF. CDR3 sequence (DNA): TGTGCCAGCAGCTCAGTTCGGACAGGGGTGATCACCTACGAGCAGTACTTC.

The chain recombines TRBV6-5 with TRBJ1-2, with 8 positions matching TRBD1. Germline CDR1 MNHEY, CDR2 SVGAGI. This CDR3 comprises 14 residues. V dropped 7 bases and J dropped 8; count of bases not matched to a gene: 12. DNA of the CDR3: TGTGCCAGCACTCGTGGGCAGGGGGCGGGAGGCTACACCTTC. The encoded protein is CASTRGQGAGGYTF.

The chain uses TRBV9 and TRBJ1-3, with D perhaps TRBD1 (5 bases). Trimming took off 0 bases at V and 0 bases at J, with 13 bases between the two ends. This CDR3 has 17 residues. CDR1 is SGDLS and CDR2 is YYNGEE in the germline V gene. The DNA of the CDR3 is TGTGCCAGCAGCGTAGAAGGAGGGGTGAACTCTGGAAACACCATATATTTT. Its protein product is CASSVEGGVNSGNTIYF.

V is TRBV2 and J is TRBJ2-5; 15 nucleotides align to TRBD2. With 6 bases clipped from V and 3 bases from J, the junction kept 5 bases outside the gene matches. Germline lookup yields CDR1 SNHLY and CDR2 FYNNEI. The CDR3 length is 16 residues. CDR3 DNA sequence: TGTGCCAGCAGGCCAGGGACTAGCGGGGGGAAAGAGACCCAGTACTTC. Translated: CASRPGTSGGKETQYF.

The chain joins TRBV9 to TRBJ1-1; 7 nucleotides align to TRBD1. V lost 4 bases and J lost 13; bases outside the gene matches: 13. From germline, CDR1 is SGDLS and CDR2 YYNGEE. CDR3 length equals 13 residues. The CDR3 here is CASSPPGGRDSFF. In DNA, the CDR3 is TGTGCCAGCAGCCCCCCAGGGGGGCGCGATAGTTTCTTT.

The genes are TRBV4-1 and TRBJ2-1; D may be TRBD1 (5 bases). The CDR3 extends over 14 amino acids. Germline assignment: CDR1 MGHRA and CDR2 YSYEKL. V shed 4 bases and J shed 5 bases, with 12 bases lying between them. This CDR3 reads CASSLSDINNEQFF. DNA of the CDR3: TGCGCCAGCAGCCTTTCGGACATTAACAATGAGCAGTTCTTC.

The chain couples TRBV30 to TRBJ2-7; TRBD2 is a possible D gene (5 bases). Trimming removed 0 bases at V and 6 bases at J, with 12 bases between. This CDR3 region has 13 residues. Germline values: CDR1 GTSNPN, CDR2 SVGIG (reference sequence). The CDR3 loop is CAWSVTPAGEQYF. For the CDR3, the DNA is TGTGCCTGGAGTGTAACTCCGGCGGGCGAGCAGTACTTC. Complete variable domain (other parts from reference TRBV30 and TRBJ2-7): SQTIHQWPATLVQPVGSPLSLECTVEGTSNPNLYWYRQAAGRGLQLLFYSVGIGQISSEVPQNLSASRPQDRQFILSSKKLLLSDSGFYLCAWSVTPAGEQYFGPGTRLTVT.

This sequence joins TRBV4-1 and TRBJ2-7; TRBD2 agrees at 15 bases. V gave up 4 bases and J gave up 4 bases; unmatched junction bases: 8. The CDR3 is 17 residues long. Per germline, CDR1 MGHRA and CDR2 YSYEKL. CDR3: CASSPGGLAGGHYEQYF. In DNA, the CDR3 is TGCGCCAGCAGCCCGGGGGGACTAGCGGGGGGCCATTACGAGCAGTACTTC.

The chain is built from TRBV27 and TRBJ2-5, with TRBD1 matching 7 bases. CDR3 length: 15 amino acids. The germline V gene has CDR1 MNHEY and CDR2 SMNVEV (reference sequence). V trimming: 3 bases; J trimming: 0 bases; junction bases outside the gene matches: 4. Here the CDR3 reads CASSFQQGYQETQYF. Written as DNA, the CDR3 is TGTGCCAGCAGTTTCCAACAGGGGTACCAAGAGACCCAGTACTTC.